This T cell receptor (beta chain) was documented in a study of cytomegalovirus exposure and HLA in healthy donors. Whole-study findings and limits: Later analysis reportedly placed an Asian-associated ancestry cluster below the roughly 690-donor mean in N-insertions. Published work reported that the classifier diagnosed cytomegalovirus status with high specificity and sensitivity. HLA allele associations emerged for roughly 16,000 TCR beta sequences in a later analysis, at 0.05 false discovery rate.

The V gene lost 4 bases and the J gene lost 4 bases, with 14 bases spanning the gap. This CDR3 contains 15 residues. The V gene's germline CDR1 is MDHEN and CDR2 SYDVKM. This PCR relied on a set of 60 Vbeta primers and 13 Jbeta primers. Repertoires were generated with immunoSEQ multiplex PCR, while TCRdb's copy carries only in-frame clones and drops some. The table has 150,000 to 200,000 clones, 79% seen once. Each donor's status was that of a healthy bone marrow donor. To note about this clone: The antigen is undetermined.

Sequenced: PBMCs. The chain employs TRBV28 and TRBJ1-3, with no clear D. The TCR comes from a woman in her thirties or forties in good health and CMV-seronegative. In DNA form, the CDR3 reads TGTGCCAGCAGTTCCCGGACTTTCCGGGGAAACACCATATATTTT. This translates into CASSSRTFRGNTIYF.